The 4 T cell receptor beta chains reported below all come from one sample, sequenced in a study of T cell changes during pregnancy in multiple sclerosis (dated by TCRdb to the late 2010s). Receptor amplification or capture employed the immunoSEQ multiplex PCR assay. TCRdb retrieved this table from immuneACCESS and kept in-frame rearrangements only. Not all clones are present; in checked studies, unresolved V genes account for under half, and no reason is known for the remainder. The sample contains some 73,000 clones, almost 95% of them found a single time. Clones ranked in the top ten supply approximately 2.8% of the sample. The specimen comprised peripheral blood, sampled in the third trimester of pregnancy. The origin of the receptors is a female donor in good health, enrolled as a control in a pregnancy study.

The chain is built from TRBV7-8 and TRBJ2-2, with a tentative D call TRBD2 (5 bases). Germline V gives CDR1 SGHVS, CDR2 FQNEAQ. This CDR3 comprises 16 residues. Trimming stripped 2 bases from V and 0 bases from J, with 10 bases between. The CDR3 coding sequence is TGTGCCAGCAGCTTATTCGCGGGCTCGAACACCGGGGAGCTGTTTTTT. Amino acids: CASSLFAGSNTGELFF. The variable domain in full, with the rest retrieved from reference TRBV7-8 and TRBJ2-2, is GAGVSQSPRYKVAKRGQDVALRCDPISGHVSLFWYQQALGQGPEFLTYFQNEAQLDKSGLPSDRFFAERPEGSVSTLKIQRTQQEDSAVYLCASSLFAGSNTGELFFGEGSRLTVL.

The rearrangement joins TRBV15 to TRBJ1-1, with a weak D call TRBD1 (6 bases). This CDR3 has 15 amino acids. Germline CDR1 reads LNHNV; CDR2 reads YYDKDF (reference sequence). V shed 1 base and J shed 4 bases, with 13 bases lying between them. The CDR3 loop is CATSRGMTGFTEAFF. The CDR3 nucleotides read TGTGCCACCAGCAGAGGGATGACAGGTTTCACTGAAGCTTTCTTT.

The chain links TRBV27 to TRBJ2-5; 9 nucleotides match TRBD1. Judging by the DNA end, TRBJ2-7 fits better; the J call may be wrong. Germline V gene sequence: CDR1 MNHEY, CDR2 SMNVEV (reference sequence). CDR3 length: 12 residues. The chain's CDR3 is CASRDRGYEQYF. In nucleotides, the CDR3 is TGTGCCAGCAGGGACAGGGGTTACGAGCAGTACTTC.

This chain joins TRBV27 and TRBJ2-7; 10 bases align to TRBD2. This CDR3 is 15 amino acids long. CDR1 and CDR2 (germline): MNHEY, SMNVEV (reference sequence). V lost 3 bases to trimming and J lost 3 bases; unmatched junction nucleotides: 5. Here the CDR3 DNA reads TGTGCCAGCAGTTTCTCACTAGCGGGGCTCTACGAGCAGTACTTC. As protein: CASSFSLAGLYEQYF.